This T cell receptor (beta chain) was documented in a study of PD-1 blockade in mismatch repair-deficient tumors. A few pembrolizumab responders had their TCRs sequenced. Trimming removed 2 bases at V and 2 bases at J, with 7 bases between. Germline CDR1 SGHVS, CDR2 FNYEAQ. The length of the CDR3 is 13 residues. Sequencing used immunoSEQ multiplex PCR; TCRdb keeps in-frame clones, though not all of them. This sample carries approximately 25,000 clones, nearly 85% of them seen once, and the ten largest clones take 20%. This TCR derives from an adult with mismatch repair-deficient cancer. This chain uses TRBV7-6 with TRBJ2-7; D call uncertain. The sample consisted of peripheral blood, taken 12 weeks after starting pembrolizumab. The CDR3 is CASSLQRTYEQYF. DNA for the CDR3: TGTGCCAGCAGCTTACAGAGAACCTACGAGCAGTACTTC. The variable domain in full, with the rest retrieved from reference TRBV7-6 and TRBJ2-7, is GAGVSQSPRYKVTKRGQDVALRCDPISGHVSLYWYRQALGQGPEFLTYFNYEAQQDKSGLPNDRFSAERPEGSISTLTIQRTEQRDSAMYRCASSLQRTYEQYFGPGTRLTVT.